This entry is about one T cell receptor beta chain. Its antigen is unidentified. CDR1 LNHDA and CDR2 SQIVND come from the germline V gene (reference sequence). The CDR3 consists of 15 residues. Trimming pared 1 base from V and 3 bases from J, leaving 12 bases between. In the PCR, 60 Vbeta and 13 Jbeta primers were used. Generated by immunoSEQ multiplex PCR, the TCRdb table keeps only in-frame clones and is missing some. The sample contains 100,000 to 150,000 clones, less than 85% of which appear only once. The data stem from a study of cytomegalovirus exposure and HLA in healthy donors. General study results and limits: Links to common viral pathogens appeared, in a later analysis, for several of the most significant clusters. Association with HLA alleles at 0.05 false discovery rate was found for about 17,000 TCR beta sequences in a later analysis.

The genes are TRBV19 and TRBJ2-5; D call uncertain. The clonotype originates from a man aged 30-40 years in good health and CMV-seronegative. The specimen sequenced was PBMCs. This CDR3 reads CASSIASRGKETQYF. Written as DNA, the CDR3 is TGTGCCAGTAGTATAGCCAGCAGAGGAAAAGAGACCCAGTACTTC.